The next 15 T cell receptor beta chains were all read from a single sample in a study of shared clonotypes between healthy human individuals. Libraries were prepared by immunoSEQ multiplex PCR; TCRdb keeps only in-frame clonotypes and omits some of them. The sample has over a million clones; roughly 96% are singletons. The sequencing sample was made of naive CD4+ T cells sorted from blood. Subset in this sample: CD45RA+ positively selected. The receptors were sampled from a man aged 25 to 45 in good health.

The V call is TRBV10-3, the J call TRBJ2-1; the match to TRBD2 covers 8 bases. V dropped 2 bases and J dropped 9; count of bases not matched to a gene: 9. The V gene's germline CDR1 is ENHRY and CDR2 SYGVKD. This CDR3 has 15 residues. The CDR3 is CAISERGLGDIEQFF. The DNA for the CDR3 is TGTGCCATCAGTGAGAGGGGACTAGGTGACATTGAGCAGTTCTTC.

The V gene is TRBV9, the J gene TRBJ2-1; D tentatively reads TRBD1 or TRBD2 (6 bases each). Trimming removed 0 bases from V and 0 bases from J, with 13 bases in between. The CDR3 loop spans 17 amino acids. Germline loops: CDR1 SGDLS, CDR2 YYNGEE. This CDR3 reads CASSVVGGPSSYNEQFF. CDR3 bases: TGTGCCAGCAGCGTAGTGGGGGGCCCGAGCTCCTACAATGAGCAGTTCTTC.

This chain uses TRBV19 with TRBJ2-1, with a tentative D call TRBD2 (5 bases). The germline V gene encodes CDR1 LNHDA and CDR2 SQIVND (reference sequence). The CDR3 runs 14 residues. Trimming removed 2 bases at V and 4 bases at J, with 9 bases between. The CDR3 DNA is TGTGCCAGTAGTATAAGTAGCGTTTACAATGAGCAGTTCTTC. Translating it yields CASSISSVYNEQFF.

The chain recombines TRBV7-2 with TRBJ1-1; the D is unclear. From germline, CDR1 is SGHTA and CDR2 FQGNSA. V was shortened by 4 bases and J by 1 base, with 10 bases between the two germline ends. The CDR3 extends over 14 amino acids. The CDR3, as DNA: TGTGCCAGCAGCTACGACGCGGGGAACACTGAAGCTTTCTTT. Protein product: CASSYDAGNTEAFF.

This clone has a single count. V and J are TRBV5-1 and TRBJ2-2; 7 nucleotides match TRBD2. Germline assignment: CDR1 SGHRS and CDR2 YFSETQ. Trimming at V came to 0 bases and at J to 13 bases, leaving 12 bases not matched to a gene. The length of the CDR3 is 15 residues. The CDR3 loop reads CASSLVAGELSWLFF. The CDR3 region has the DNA TGCGCCAGCAGCTTGGTGGCGGGAGAGCTCTCTTGGCTGTTTTTT. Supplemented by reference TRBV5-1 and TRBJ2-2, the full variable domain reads KAGVTQTPRYLIKTRGQQVTLSCSPISGHRSVSWYQQTPGQGLQFLFEYFSETQRNKGNFPGRFSGRQFSNSRSEMNVSTLELGDSALYLCASSLVAGELSWLFFGEGSRLTVL.

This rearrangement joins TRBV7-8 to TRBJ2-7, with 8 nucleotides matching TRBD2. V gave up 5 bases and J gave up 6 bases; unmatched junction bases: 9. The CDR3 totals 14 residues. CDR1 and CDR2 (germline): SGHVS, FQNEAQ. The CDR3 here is CASSLREGIAEQYF. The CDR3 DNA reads TGTGCCAGCAGCCTACGGGAGGGGATAGCCGAGCAGTACTTC.

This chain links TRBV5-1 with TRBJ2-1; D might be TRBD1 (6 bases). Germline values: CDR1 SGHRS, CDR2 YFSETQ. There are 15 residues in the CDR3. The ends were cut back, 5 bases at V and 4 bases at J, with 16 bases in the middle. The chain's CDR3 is CASSPGQPLYNEQFF. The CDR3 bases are TGCGCCAGCAGTCCAGGACAGCCGCTATACAATGAGCAGTTCTTC.

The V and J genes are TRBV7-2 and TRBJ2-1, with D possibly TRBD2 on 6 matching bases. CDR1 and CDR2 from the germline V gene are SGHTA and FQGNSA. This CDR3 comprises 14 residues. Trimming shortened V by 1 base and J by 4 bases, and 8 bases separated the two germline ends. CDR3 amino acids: CASSLVAAYNEQFF. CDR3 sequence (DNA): TGTGCCAGCAGCTTAGTAGCGGCTTACAATGAGCAGTTCTTC.

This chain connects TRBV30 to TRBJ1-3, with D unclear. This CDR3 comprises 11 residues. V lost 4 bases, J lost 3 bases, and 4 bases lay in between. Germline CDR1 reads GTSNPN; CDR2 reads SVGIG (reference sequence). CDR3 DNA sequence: TGTGCCTGGAATGTTGGAAACACCATATATTTT. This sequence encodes CAWNVGNTIYF. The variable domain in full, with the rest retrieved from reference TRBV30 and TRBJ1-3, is SQTIHQWPATLVQPVGSPLSLECTVEGTSNPNLYWYRQAAGRGLQLLFYSVGIGQISSEVPQNLSASRPQDRQFILSSKKLLLSDSGFYLCAWNVGNTIYFGEGSWLTVV.

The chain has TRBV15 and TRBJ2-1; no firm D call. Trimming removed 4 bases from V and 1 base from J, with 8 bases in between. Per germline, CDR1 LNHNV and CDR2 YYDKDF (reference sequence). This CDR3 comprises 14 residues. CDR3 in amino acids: CATSKERSYNEQFF. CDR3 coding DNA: TGTGCCACCAGCAAGGAGAGATCCTACAATGAGCAGTTCTTC.

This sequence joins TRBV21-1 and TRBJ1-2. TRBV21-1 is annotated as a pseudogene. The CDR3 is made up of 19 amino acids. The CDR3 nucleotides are TGTGCCAGCAGCTATTTAAAAGGGGTGGGGGATGGAAGGAACTATGGCTACACCTTC. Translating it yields CASSYLKGVGDGRNYGYTF.

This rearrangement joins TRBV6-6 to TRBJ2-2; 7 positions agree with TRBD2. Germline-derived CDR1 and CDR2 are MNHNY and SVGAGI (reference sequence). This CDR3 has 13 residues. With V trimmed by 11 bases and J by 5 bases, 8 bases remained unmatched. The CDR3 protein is CASSWGGTGELFF. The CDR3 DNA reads TGTGCCTCGTCGTGGGGGGGTACCGGGGAGCTGTTTTTT.

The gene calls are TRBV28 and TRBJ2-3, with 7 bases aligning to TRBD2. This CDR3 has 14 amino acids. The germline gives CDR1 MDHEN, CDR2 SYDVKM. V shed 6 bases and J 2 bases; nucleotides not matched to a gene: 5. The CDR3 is CASSAGLVTDTQYF. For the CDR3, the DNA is TGTGCCAGCAGCGCCGGACTAGTCACAGATACGCAGTATTTT.

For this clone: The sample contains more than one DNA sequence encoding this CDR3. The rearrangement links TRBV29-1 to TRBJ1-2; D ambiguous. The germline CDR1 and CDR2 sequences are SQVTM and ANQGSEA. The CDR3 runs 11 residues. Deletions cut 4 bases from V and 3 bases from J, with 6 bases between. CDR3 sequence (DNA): TGCAGCGTTGTCAGTTACTATGGCTACACCTTC. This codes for CSVVSYYGYTF.

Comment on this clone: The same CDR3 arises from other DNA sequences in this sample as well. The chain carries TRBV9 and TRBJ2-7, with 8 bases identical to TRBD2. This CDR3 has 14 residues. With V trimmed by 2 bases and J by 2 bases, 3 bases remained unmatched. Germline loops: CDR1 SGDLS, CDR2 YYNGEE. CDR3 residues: CASSVGTRPYEQYF. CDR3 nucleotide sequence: TGTGCCAGCAGCGTGGGGACTAGGCCCTACGAGCAGTACTTC.